Presented here are 18 T cell receptor beta chains from one specimen sequenced in a study of cytomegalovirus exposure and HLA in healthy donors. This PCR relied on a set of 60 Vbeta primers and 13 Jbeta primers. This table comes from immunoSEQ multiplex PCR, and its TCRdb copy is limited to in-frame clones, with some not included. The sample contains tens of thousands of clones, over 9.5% of which appear only once. Sample: PBMCs. These receptors were collected from a man in his fifties or sixties in good health and CMV-seropositive.

The chain links TRBV6-1 to TRBJ2-1; 7 nucleotides match TRBD1. The V gene end was trimmed by 9 bases and the J gene end by 9 bases; junction bases not matched to a gene: 5. The germline gives CDR1 MNHNS, CDR2 SASEGT. This CDR3 spans 11 amino acids. DNA of the CDR3: TGTGCCAGTCTACAGGGGCTTGAGCAGTTCTTC. The encoded protein is CASLQGLEQFF.

This clone occurred a few times. The chain couples TRBV19 to TRBJ1-4; TRBD1 matches 7 bases. The length of the CDR3 is 15 residues. V shed 7 bases and J 3 bases; nucleotides not matched to a gene: 8. Germline V CDR1 and CDR2: LNHDA, SQIVND (reference sequence). This chain's CDR3 is CASTTGFSSNEKLFF. CDR3 DNA sequence: TGTGCCAGTACGACAGGGTTTTCTTCTAATGAAAAACTGTTTTTT.

The rearrangement uses TRBV27 and TRBJ2-3, with 9 nucleotides matching TRBD1. The CDR3 has 14 residues. Germline V CDR1 and CDR2: MNHEY, SMNVEV (reference sequence). The ends lost 6 bases at V and 7 bases at J; junction bases unmatched: 8. In DNA, the CDR3 is TGTGCCAGCAGCCCGGGACAGGGTTATTATACGCAGTATTTT. This codes for CASSPGQGYYTQYF.

This chain uses TRBV11-2 with TRBJ2-5; 7 positions match TRBD1. V dropped 0 bases and J dropped 6; count of bases not matched to a gene: 13. Germline assignment: CDR1 SGHAT and CDR2 FQNNGV. This CDR3 contains 17 residues. Here the CDR3 reads CASSLEERNRGRQTQYF. DNA for the CDR3: TGTGCCAGCAGCTTAGAGGAAAGGAACAGGGGCCGTCAGACCCAGTACTTC.

The table lists this clone with a few counts. The rearrangement joins TRBV19 to TRBJ2-1, with a tentative D call TRBD2 (5 bases). V gave up 3 bases and J gave up 10 bases, with 10 bases separating them. Germline V gene sequence: CDR1 LNHDA, CDR2 SQIVND (reference sequence). This CDR3 has 12 residues. CDR3 sequence (DNA): TGTGCCAGTAGTATCAGCGGCGGGGAGCAGTTCTTC. Translated, it gives CASSISGGEQFF.

This clone has just a few counts. The rearrangement joins TRBV15 to TRBJ2-7; maybe TRBD2 (5 bases). The CDR3 totals 14 residues. The V gene's germline CDR1 is LNHNV and CDR2 YYDKDF (reference sequence). V lost 0 bases to trimming and J lost 5 bases, with 11 bases between them. The chain's CDR3 is CATSRDTGVNEQYV. DNA of the CDR3: TGTGCCACCAGCAGAGATACCGGGGTCAACGAGCAGTACGTC.

The chain uses TRBV19 and TRBJ1-2, with D unresolved. Trimming left V 3 bases short and J 4 bases short, with 12 bases between. Germline CDR1 LNHDA, CDR2 SQIVND (reference sequence). The CDR3 is 14 amino acids. CDR3 residues: CASSMARERYGYTF. The CDR3 DNA reads TGTGCCAGTAGTATGGCTAGGGAGCGCTATGGCTACACCTTC.

This clone was seen only a few times. The CDR3 bases are TGTGCCAGCAGTTACTCCGGGAACTACAATGAGCAGTTCTTC. The encoded protein is CASSYSGNYNEQFF. The chain joins TRBV6-5 to TRBJ2-1; TRBD2 is a possible D gene (5 bases). The germline V gene has CDR1 MNHEY and CDR2 SVGAGI. Trimming took off 0 bases at V and 3 bases at J, with 6 bases between the two ends. The CDR3 spans 14 residues.

This clone was counted between two and nine times. CDR3 residues: CATDRGLGEQYV. The CDR3 bases are TGTGCCACCGACAGGGGATTGGGGGAGCAGTACGTC. This chain connects TRBV6-1 to TRBJ2-7; 8 nucleotides match TRBD1. The V gene end was trimmed by 10 bases and the J gene end by 7 bases; junction bases not matched to a gene: 9. The length of the CDR3 is 12 residues. From germline, CDR1 is MNHNS and CDR2 SASEGT.

This clone was seen only a few times. The chain is built from TRBV30 and TRBJ2-7, with 9 bases lining up with TRBD1. Trimming removed 6 bases from V and 6 bases from J; junction bases left unmatched: 9. The germline V gene has CDR1 GTSNPN and CDR2 SVGIG (reference sequence). This CDR3 is built from 13 residues. The CDR3 DNA is TGTGCCTGTCTGCGGGGACAGGGATCCGAGCAGTACTTC. Translation gives CACLRGQGSEQYF.

This clone turned up a few times. This chain joins TRBV28 and TRBJ2-5; weak D call: TRBD1 (6 bases). Trimming removed 2 bases at V and 1 base at J, with 11 bases between. This CDR3 contains 15 residues. CDR1 and CDR2 from the germline V gene are MDHEN and SYDVKM. The CDR3 loop is CASSLPQGPQETQYF. The CDR3 nucleotides read TGTGCCAGCAGTTTACCGCAGGGGCCCCAAGAGACCCAGTACTTC.

This clone has only a few counts. V usage is TRBV5-6 and J usage is TRBJ2-5; 8 bases fit TRBD2. The ends lost 3 bases at V and 2 bases at J; junction bases unmatched: 6. Germline-derived CDR1 and CDR2 are SGHDT and YYEEEE. The CDR3 runs to 15 residues. In DNA form, the CDR3 reads TGTGCCAGCAGCTCCCCCCGGGGGGGACAAGAGACCCAGTACTTC. Its translation is CASSSPRGGQETQYF.

CDR3 in DNA: TGTGCCAGCAGCCGCGATAGCAATCAGCCCCAGCATTTT. Translation gives CASSRDSNQPQHF. V is TRBV6-5 and J is TRBJ1-5, with D unclear. This CDR3 contains 13 residues. Germline lookup yields CDR1 MNHEY and CDR2 SVGAGI. The germline V and J ends were trimmed by 6 bases and 0 bases, with 6 bases remaining between them.

Here the CDR3 reads CASSSGLTSGANVLTF. CDR3 bases: TGTGCCAGTAGTTCAGGACTGACCTCTGGGGCCAACGTCCTGACTTTC. The chain uses TRBV19 and TRBJ2-6; D possibly corresponds to TRBD2 (5 bases). V was pared by 5 bases and J by 0 bases, with 11 bases between. The germline gives CDR1 LNHDA, CDR2 SQIVND (reference sequence). This CDR3 contains 16 residues.

V and J are TRBV5-1 and TRBJ2-2, with 12 nucleotides matching TRBD2. The V gene's germline CDR1 is SGHRS and CDR2 YFSETQ. Trimming at V came to 5 bases and at J to 3 bases, leaving 5 bases not matched to a gene. The CDR3 totals 16 residues. The CDR3 nucleotides read TGCGCCAGCAGTCTAGCGGGGGGGATCGACACCGGGGAGCTGTTTTTT. Its protein product is CASSLAGGIDTGELFF. Full variable domain (rest looked up from reference TRBV5-1 and TRBJ2-2): KAGVTQTPRYLIKTRGQQVTLSCSPISGHRSVSWYQQTPGQGLQFLFEYFSETQRNKGNFPGRFSGRQFSNSRSEMNVSTLELGDSALYLCASSLAGGIDTGELFFGEGSRLTVL.

This chain links TRBV28 with TRBJ1-4; 7 bases are shared with TRBD1. This CDR3 region has 14 residues. Germline V gene lookup returns CDR1 MDHEN and CDR2 SYDVKM. The V and J ends lost 2 bases and 11 bases, in that order; junction bases with no gene match: 8. CDR3 sequence: CASSLGDRAGKLFF. CDR3 nucleotide sequence: TGTGCCAGCAGTTTAGGTGACAGGGCGGGGAAACTGTTTTTT.

This clone occurred a few times. This sequence joins TRBV19 and TRBJ2-1, with D possibly matching TRBD2 (6 bases). Germline V lookup: CDR1 LNHDA, CDR2 SQIVND (reference sequence). V was shortened by 6 bases and J by 10 bases, with 16 bases between the two germline ends. The CDR3 spans 13 residues. The CDR3 DNA reads TGTGCCAGTAGAGCCGGGACTCCCGGCGAGCAGTTCTTC. Its translation is CASRAGTPGEQFF.

In DNA form, the CDR3 reads TGTGCCAGCAGCCCCAGGGTGTCTGGAAACACCATATATTTT. It is translated as CASSPRVSGNTIYF. The rearrangement uses TRBV7-2 and TRBJ1-3; TRBD1 might be the D (5 bases). CDR1 is SGHTA and CDR2 is FQGNSA in the germline V gene. The germline V and J ends were trimmed by 5 bases and 1 base, with 9 bases remaining between them. CDR3 length: 14 residues.